This record looks at one TCR beta chain sequence and its context. The data originate from a study of blood T cell repertoires in COVID-19. In the study overall: Acute and convalescent COVID-19 specimens originated in the United States, Italy and Spain.

Germline V CDR1 and CDR2: SGHRS, YFSETQ. V was pared by 5 bases and J by 0 bases, with 8 bases of the junction left unmatched. The CDR3 has 15 residues. Per the study methods: Amplification of reference gene primers provided the estimated nucleated cell counts. Measured with immunoSEQ multiplex PCR; TCRdb has only the in-frame clones, and not every one. V, J and clone size reflect that table, while D and trimming were determined from the DNA. The data show 70,000 to 95,000 clones, 70% to 80% seen once. Input material: peripheral blood. The TCR sequence derives from a human donor in a cohort sampled during active COVID-19. V is TRBV5-1 and J is TRBJ2-7; 7 nucleotides align to TRBD1. CDR3 sequence (DNA): TGCGCCAGCAGGGAAGGACAGGCAAGCTCCTACGAGCAGTACTTC. Translation: CASREGQASSYEQYF.